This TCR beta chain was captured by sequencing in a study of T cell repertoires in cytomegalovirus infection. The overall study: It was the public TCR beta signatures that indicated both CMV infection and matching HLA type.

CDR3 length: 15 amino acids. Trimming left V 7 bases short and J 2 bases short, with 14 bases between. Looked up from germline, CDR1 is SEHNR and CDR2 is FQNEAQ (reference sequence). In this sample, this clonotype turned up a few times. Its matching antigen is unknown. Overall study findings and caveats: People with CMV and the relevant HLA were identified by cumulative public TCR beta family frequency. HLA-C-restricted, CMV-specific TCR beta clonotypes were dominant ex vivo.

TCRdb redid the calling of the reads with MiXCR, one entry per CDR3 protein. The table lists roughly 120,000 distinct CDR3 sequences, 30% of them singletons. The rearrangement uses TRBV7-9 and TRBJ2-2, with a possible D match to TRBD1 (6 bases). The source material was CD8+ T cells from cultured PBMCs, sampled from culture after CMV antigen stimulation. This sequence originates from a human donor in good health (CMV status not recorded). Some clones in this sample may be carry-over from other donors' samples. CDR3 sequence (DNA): TGTGCCAGCAACACGGGGACATCTAACACCGGGGAGCTGTTTTTT. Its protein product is CASNTGTSNTGELFF.